This entry describes one T cell receptor beta chain. Its antigen is as yet unknown. This record belongs to a study of cytomegalovirus exposure and HLA in healthy donors. Overall study results and limits: A further, later analysis showed that HLA-associated TCR beta chains (compared with equally common others) were more clonally expanded. The HLA-A and HLA-B alleles of most subjects were reportedly predicted accurately from TCR beta sequences. Within a later analysis, the majority of CMV-associated TCR beta chains appeared HLA-restricted.

The PCR ran on 60 Vbeta and 13 Jbeta primers. As handled by the study authors: Tens of millions of unique TCR beta chains, 10 million to 13 million of them shared, were counted by a later analysis. Assay: immunoSEQ multiplex PCR; the TCRdb copy retains only in-frame clones and omits some. V, J and clone size reflect that table, while D and trimming were determined from the DNA. The data contain 150,000 or so clones, 73% of them singletons. J gave up 5 bases and V 2 bases, and 4 bases lay outside the gene matches. Per germline, CDR1 LGHNA and CDR2 YNFKEQ. The CDR3 consists of 15 residues. Sequenced material: PBMCs. The source of this sequence is a woman between 18 and 29 years old in good health and CMV-seronegative. This chain connects TRBV4-2 to TRBJ1-4, with TRBD1 matching 8 bases. DNA of the CDR3: TGTGCCAGCAGCCAAAAAACAGGGGGGAATGAAAAACTGTTTTTT. The encoded protein is CASSQKTGGNEKLFF.